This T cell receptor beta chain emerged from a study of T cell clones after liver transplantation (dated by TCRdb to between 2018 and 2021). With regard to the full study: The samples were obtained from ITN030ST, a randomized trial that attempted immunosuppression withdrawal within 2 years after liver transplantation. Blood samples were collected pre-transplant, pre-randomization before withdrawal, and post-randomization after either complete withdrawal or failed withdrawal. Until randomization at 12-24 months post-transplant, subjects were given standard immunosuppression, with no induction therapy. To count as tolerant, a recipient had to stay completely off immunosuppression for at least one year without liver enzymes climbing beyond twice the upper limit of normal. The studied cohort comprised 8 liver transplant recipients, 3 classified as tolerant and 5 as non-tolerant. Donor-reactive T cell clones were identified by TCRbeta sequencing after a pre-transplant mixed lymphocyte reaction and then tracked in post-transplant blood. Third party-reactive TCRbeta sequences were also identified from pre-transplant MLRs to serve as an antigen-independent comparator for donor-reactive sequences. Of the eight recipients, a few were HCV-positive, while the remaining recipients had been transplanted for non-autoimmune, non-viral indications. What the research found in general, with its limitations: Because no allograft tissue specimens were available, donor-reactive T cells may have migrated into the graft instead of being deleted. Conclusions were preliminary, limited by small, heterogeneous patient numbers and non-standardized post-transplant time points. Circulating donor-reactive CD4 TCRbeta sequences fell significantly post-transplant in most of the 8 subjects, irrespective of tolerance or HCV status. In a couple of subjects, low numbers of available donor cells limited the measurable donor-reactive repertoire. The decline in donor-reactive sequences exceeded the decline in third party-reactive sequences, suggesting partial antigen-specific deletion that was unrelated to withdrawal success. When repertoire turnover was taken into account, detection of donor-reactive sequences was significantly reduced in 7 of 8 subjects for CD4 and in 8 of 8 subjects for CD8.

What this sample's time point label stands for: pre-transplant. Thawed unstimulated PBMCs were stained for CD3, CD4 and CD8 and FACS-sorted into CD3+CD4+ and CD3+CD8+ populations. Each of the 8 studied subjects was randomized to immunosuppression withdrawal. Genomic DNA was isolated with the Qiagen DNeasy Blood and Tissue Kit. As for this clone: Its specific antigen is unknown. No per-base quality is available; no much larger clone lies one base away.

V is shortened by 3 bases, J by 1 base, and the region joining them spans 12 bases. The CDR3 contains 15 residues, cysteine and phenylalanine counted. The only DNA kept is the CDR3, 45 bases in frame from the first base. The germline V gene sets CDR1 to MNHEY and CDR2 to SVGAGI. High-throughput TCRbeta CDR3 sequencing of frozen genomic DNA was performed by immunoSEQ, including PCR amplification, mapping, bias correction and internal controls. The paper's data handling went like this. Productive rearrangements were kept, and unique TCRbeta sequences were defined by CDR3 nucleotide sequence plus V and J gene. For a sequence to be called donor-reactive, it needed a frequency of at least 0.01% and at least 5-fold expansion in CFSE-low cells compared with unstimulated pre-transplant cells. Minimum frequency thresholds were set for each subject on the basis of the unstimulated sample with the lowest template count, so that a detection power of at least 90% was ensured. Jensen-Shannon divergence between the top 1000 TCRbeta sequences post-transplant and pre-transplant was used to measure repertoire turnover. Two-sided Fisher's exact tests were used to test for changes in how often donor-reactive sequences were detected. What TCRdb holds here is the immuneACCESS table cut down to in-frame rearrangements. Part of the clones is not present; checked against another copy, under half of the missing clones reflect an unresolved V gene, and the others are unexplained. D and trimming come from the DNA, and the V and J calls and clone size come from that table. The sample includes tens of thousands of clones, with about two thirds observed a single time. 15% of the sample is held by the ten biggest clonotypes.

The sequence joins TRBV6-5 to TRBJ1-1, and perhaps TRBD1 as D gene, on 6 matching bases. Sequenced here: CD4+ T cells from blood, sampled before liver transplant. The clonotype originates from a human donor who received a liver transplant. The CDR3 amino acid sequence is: CASSYNGQSNTEAFF. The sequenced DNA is TGTGCCAGCAGTTATAATGGACAGTCGAACACTGAAGCTTTCTTT.